One sample yielded the 23 T cell receptor beta chains listed below, sequenced in a study of T cells after somatic rescue of genetic block (dated by TCRdb to the early 2020s). Library generation was performed with the immunoSEQ multiplex PCR assay. The table was pulled from immuneACCESS by TCRdb, which kept in-frame rearrangements only. Such tables lose some clones; where checked, under half of the loss comes from unresolved V genes, and the rest has no known cause. The sample table lists about 67,000 clones, about 91% of them with a count of one. About 3% of the sample is held by the ten biggest clonotypes. Sequences were obtained from peripheral blood mononuclear cells (PBMCs). The receptors were gathered from a man in his forties.

The chain has TRBV20-1 and TRBJ2-3; no definite D call. The CDR3 has 11 amino acids. V was pared by 5 bases and J by 2 bases, with 5 bases between. Germline V lookup: CDR1 DFQATT, CDR2 SNEGSKA (reference sequence). The chain's CDR3 is CSAPTTDTQYF. In DNA form, the CDR3 reads TGCAGTGCTCCCACCACAGATACGCAGTATTTT.

The genes are TRBV7-9 and TRBJ2-1; D call uncertain. Germline values: CDR1 SEHNR, CDR2 FQNEAQ (reference sequence). The CDR3 has 12 residues. The V end lost 1 base, the J end lost 4 bases, and 2 bases lay between the germline ends. CDR3 residues: CASSLVYNEQFF. The CDR3 nucleotides read TGTGCCAGCAGCTTAGTGTACAATGAGCAGTTCTTC.

This clone occurred once. This sequence joins TRBV9 and TRBJ2-2, with a possible D match to TRBD2 (5 bases). The V gene lost 4 bases and the J gene lost 3 bases, with 13 bases spanning the gap. CDR1 is SGDLS, CDR2 YYNGEE, per germline. This CDR3 region has 15 residues. CDR3 region: CASSLRGSYTGELFF. Written as DNA, the CDR3 is TGTGCCAGCAGCTTAAGAGGGTCTTACACCGGGGAGCTGTTTTTT.

The table lists this clone with a count of one. The V call is TRBV5-1, the J call TRBJ1-5; D perhaps matches TRBD1 (5 bases). CDR3 length: 15 amino acids. Deletions cut 0 bases from V and 7 bases from J, with 14 bases between. Germline values: CDR1 SGHRS, CDR2 YFSETQ. The CDR3 sequence is CASSLGVGGRQPQHF. The CDR3 DNA is TGCGCCAGCAGCTTGGGTGTCGGGGGGAGGCAGCCCCAGCATTTT. Full variable domain (outside the CDR3, taken from reference TRBV5-1 and TRBJ1-5): KAGVTQTPRYLIKTRGQQVTLSCSPISGHRSVSWYQQTPGQGLQFLFEYFSETQRNKGNFPGRFSGRQFSNSRSEMNVSTLELGDSALYLCASSLGVGGRQPQHFGDGTRLSIL.

The gene calls are TRBV7-3 and TRBJ1-1; D call uncertain. In germline, CDR1 is SGHTA, CDR2 FQGTGA. The germline V and J ends were trimmed by 5 bases and 1 base, with 11 bases remaining between them. The CDR3 is 14 amino acids. In DNA, the CDR3 is TGTGCCAGCAGCCTCTCTTCTGGGAACACTGAAGCTTTCTTT. This sequence encodes CASSLSSGNTEAFF.

The chain recombines TRBV10-2 with TRBJ2-1; TRBD2 might be the D (8 bases). Germline CDR1 WSHSY, CDR2 SAAADI. The CDR3 has 15 residues. V lost 2 bases and J 7 bases, leaving 15 bases between the germline ends. CDR3 in amino acids: CASSESGGQRNEQFF. The CDR3 coding sequence is TGCGCCAGCAGTGAGAGCGGGGGACAGAGAAATGAGCAGTTCTTC.

The chain links TRBV25-1 to TRBJ1-2; weak D call: TRBD1 (5 bases). The length of the CDR3 is 13 residues. Trimming stripped 3 bases from V and 3 bases from J, with 8 bases between. CDR1 is MGHDK and CDR2 is SYGVNS in the germline V gene. DNA of the CDR3: TGTGCCAGCAGTGAGGAGGGGTACTATGGCTACACCTTC. Protein product: CASSEEGYYGYTF.

The rearrangement joins TRBV11-2 to TRBJ2-7, with TRBD2 identical over 10 bases. Germline CDR1 is SGHAT and CDR2 is FQNNGV. There are 15 residues in the CDR3. With V trimmed by 5 bases and J by 5 bases, 9 bases remained unmatched. The CDR3 reads CASSRGVAGGHEQYF. CDR3 coding DNA: TGTGCCAGCAGCCGTGGGGTAGCGGGGGGACACGAGCAGTACTTC.

The V gene is TRBV30, the J gene TRBJ1-5; D is uncertain. Between the trimmed V and J ends, which lost 0 bases and 6 bases, there was a span of 9 bases. This CDR3 contains 13 residues. Germline-derived CDR1 and CDR2 are GTSNPN and SVGIG (reference sequence). The CDR3 nucleotides are TGTGCCTGGAGTGTACTAGGGTCTCAGCCCCAGCATTTT. It codes for CAWSVLGSQPQHF.

V is TRBV19 and J is TRBJ1-5; D is ambiguous. The length of the CDR3 is 13 residues. The germline V gene encodes CDR1 LNHDA and CDR2 SQIVND (reference sequence). V gave up 3 bases and J gave up 3 bases, with 6 bases separating them. CDR3: CASSMVVNQPQHF. The CDR3 DNA reads TGTGCCAGTAGTATGGTCGTCAATCAGCCCCAGCATTTT.

The chain joins TRBV28 to TRBJ2-7; 9 bases match TRBD1. This CDR3 region has 15 residues. Unmatched junction bases numbered 10, after V lost 5 bases and J lost 5 bases. Germline CDR1 is MDHEN and CDR2 is SYDVKM. As DNA, the CDR3 is TGTGCCAGCAGTCTCACCGGGACAGGGATCCACGAGCAGTACTTC. Translating gives CASSLTGTGIHEQYF.

This chain uses TRBV15 with TRBJ2-7, with TRBD1 matching 9 bases. Trimming cost V 4 bases and J 4 bases; bases outside gene matches: 2. The CDR3 has 13 residues. Per germline, CDR1 LNHNV and CDR2 YYDKDF (reference sequence). CDR3 protein: CATSTGTGYEQYF. In DNA, the CDR3 is TGTGCCACCAGCACCGGGACAGGGTACGAGCAGTACTTC.

The chain uses TRBV27 and TRBJ2-2; 10 nucleotides agree with TRBD1. Germline CDR1 MNHEY, CDR2 SMNVEV (reference sequence). This CDR3 spans 17 amino acids. Unmatched junction bases numbered 6, after V lost 0 bases and J lost 5 bases. Here the CDR3 DNA reads TGTGCCAGCAGTTTATCGCGGACAGGGGGGATAACCGGGGAGCTGTTTTTT. This translates into CASSLSRTGGITGELFF.

This chain joins TRBV27 and TRBJ2-5; D ambiguous. Near its end, the DNA agrees better with TRBJ2-7, so the J call may be wrong. Germline CDR1 and CDR2: MNHEY and SMNVEV (reference sequence). CDR3 length equals 14 residues. The CDR3: CASSLSYTTYEQYF. The CDR3 DNA reads as TGTGCCAGCAGTTTATCTTACACTACTTACGAGCAGTACTTC.

The chain joins TRBV5-6 to TRBJ2-3, with D perhaps matching TRBD1 (5 bases). Trimming took off 5 bases at V and 2 bases at J, with 18 bases between the two ends. Germline V gene sequence: CDR1 SGHDT, CDR2 YYEEEE. The CDR3 covers 16 residues. The CDR3 protein is CASRPTASVYTDTQYF. As DNA, the CDR3 is TGTGCCAGCAGACCGACAGCATCCGTCTACACAGATACGCAGTATTTT.

The rearrangement uses TRBV4-3 and TRBJ2-3, with 9 nucleotides matching TRBD1. The V segment lost 2 bases and the J segment 8 bases; nucleotides outside the gene matches: 11. Per the germline V gene, CDR1 is LGHNA and CDR2 is YSLEER. The CDR3 extends over 16 amino acids. The CDR3 loop reads CASSQHGGTGTFTQYF. CDR3 sequence (DNA): TGCGCCAGCAGCCAACATGGGGGGACAGGGACCTTTACGCAGTATTTT.

J is TRBJ1-2 and V is TRBV6-1; 9 bases fit TRBD1. Germline CDR1 and CDR2: MNHNS and SASEGT. This CDR3 has 14 amino acids. V lost 3 bases to trimming and J lost 9 bases; unmatched junction nucleotides: 8. The DNA for the CDR3 is TGTGCCAGCAGTGAGGGACAGGGAGGGTTTCGCTACACCTTC. Protein: CASSEGQGGFRYTF.

V is TRBV6-1 and J is TRBJ2-5, with TRBD1 identical over 7 bases. The closer fit of TRBJ2-7 to the DNA end suggests the J call may be wrong. This CDR3 has 14 amino acids. The V gene's germline CDR1 is MNHNS and CDR2 SASEGT. The CDR3 DNA sequence: TGTGCCAGGGTAGGGGGCAATGGGCCCTACGAGCAGTACTTC. Its translation: CARVGGNGPYEQYF.

This clone was detected only a few times. The V and J genes are TRBV7-9 and TRBJ2-2, with unresolved D. The CDR3 is 13 residues long. The V gene lost 1 base and the J gene lost 8 bases, with 8 bases spanning the gap. Germline lookup yields CDR1 SEHNR and CDR2 FQNEAQ (reference sequence). CDR3 nucleotides: TGTGCCAGCAGCTTAGTTGCCCAGGGGGAGCTGTTTTTT. Encoded protein: CASSLVAQGELFF.

In its sample, this clone was seen a few times. The rearrangement joins TRBV6-1 to TRBJ1-2; 9 nucleotides agree with TRBD1. The CDR3 is 12 residues long. Germline CDR1 is MNHNS and CDR2 is SASEGT. Germline trimming cut 7 bases from V and 8 bases from J; bases unmatched to any gene: 5. As DNA, the CDR3 is TGTGCCAGCACCCGGACAGGGGTGGGCTACACCTTC. It translates to CASTRTGVGYTF.

V and J are TRBV4-1 and TRBJ2-3; TRBD1 might be the D (6 bases). Trimming pared 0 bases from V and 6 bases from J, leaving 19 bases between. The length of the CDR3 is 17 residues. Germline V lookup: CDR1 MGHRA, CDR2 YSYEKL. The CDR3 protein is CASSQDSGTQYHDTQYF. The CDR3 nucleotides read TGCGCCAGCAGCCAAGATTCCGGGACACAGTATCACGATACGCAGTATTTT.

The CDR3 sequence is CASSPTGGGQPQHF. The CDR3 DNA reads as TGTGCCAGCAGTCCTACAGGGGGGGGTCAGCCCCAGCATTTT. The gene calls are TRBV28 and TRBJ1-5; 8 bases are shared with TRBD1. CDR1 and CDR2 from the germline V gene are MDHEN and SYDVKM. This CDR3 region has 14 residues. V shed 5 bases and J 6 bases; nucleotides not matched to a gene: 6.

The chain is built from TRBV9 and TRBJ1-2, with 7 bases lining up with TRBD1. After removal of 4 bases from V and 4 bases from J, the junction contained 7 bases not matched to a gene. CDR1 and CDR2 from the germline V gene are SGDLS and YYNGEE. The CDR3 contains 14 residues. CDR3 bases: TGTGCCAGCAGCCCCACAGGGGATGTCTATGGCTACACCTTC. Amino acids: CASSPTGDVYGYTF. The full variable domain, rest sourced from reference TRBV9 and TRBJ1-2, is DSGVTQTPKHLITATGQRVTLRCSPRSGDLSVYWYQQSLDQGLQFLIQYYNGEERAKGNILERFSAQQFPDLHSELNLSSLELGDSALYFCASSPTGDVYGYTFGSGTRLTVV.